The T cell receptor (beta chain) under discussion was sequenced for a study of early T cells in non-severe SARS-CoV-2 infection. MiXCR was run by TCRdb on the 5' RACE reads, yielding one entry per CDR3 protein. The data hold approximately 39,000 distinct CDR3 sequences, with roughly 9.9% observed a single time. Germline CDR1 is SGHNT and CDR2 is YENEEA. CDR3 length equals 14 residues. Deletions cut 5 bases from V and 4 bases from J, with 13 bases between. At least ten counts were recorded for this clonotype. The rearrangement joins TRBV11-3 to TRBJ2-3; D might be TRBD2 (6 bases). This receptor was identified in an adult who was a healthcare worker with PCR-confirmed SARS-CoV-2 infection or an uninfected control (not recorded which). Sequencing was done on a sample of whole blood. CDR3 DNA: TGTGCCAGCAGCGCGGGGAGAGGGTCAGATACGCAGTATTTT. It yields the protein CASSAGRGSDTQYF.